This T cell receptor (beta chain) was captured in a study of CD8 T cells in ankylosing spondylitis. Study observations and caveats: Clones linked to disease were reported to show significant enrichment in matched ankylosing spondylitis synovial fluid. Earlier studies detected some motif variants in reactive arthritis synovial fluid and blood.

Each TCR beta library was made by quantitative 5'-RACE that incorporated molecular barcodes. TCRdb ran MiXCR on the 5' RACE reads and lists one entry per CDR3 protein. In the table there are some 140,000 distinct CDR3 sequences, roughly 8% of which are singletons. Ten or more counts support this clonotype. Antigen unknown. The CDR3 is 14 amino acids. CDR1 and CDR2 from the germline V gene are SGHRS and YFSETQ. Between the trimmed V and J ends, which lost 9 bases and 2 bases, there was a span of 17 bases. The sample taken for sequencing was synovial fluid, either unsorted or a sorted T cell fraction (not recorded which). The rearrangement uses TRBV5-1 and TRBJ2-5; no definite D call. The receptor comes from a male donor with ankylosing spondylitis. The CDR3 DNA follows: TGCGCCACCAAAGGTGATGTGGGGCAAGAGACCCAGTACTTC. It specifies CATKGDVGQETQYF.